This T cell receptor beta chain was sequenced in a study of cytomegalovirus exposure and HLA in healthy donors. The PCR made use of 60 Vbeta and 13 Jbeta primers. Sequenced by immunoSEQ multiplex PCR; TCRdb stores in-frame clones only, minus some. Of roughly 220,000 clones in the sample, 75% were seen once. In regard to this clone: Its antigen remains unknown.

Germline CDR1 LNHDA, CDR2 SQIVND (reference sequence). V lost 6 bases, J lost 2 bases, and 17 bases lay in between. There are 16 residues in the CDR3. Study-wide findings and caveats: Some public TCRs appeared in many individuals, while most sequences were rare. In a later analysis, TCR beta V- and J-gene trimming was associated with a missense DCLRE1C variant. There were reportedly fewer N-insertions in an Asian-associated ancestry cluster than the roughly 670-donor mean, in a later analysis.

The gene calls are TRBV19 and TRBJ2-1; D unclear. The clonotype originates from a young woman in good health and CMV-seronegative. Input material: PBMCs. This chain's CDR3 is CASSPAPLLTYNEQFF. The CDR3 DNA reads TGTGCCAGTAGCCCCGCGCCCTTATTGACCTACAATGAGCAGTTCTTC. Supplemented by reference TRBV19 and TRBJ2-1, the full variable domain reads DGGITQSPKYLFRKEGQNVTLSCEQNLNHDAMYWYRQDPGQGLRLIYYSQIVNDFQKGDIAEGYSVSREKKESFPLTVTSAQKNPTAFYLCASSPAPLLTYNEQFFGPGTRLTVL.